This T cell receptor beta chain comes out of a study of blood T cells in healthy people across ages. Whole-study results and caveats: Unsorted PBMC material precluded a definitive naive versus antigen-experienced comparison.

On this clonotype itself: Antigen unknown.

Combining a sample-barcoded 5' primer with a J-beta primer mix, a second PCR ran for about 6 to 11 cycles. One entry per CDR3 protein, called by TCRdb with MiXCR from the 5' RACE reads. This sample has 650,000 to 900,000 distinct CDR3 sequences, with roughly 60% found just once. Germline CDR1 LGHNA, CDR2 YSLEER. The CDR3 is made up of 14 amino acids. V was clipped by 2 bases and J by 10 bases, with 15 bases between them. The clonotype was recovered from a man aged 25-45 years in good health. The genes are TRBV4-3 and TRBJ2-1; D may correspond to TRBD1 or TRBD2 (5 bases each). The sample consisted of blood. CDR3 in DNA: TGCGCCAGCAGCCAAAACTACGGGGCCGGGGAGCAGTTCTTC. This codes for CASSQNYGAGEQFF.